The entry below describes one T cell receptor beta chain. This sample stems from a study of blood T cell repertoires in COVID-19. Study at large: Whether acute or convalescent, the COVID-19 samples came from the United States, Italy and Spain. PBMCs, B-cell-depleted T cells, or T cells were the source of the cDNA or gDNA that made up the material.

Per the study methods: The assay estimated nucleated cells by amplifying reference gene primers. The protocol was immunoSEQ multiplex PCR, while the TCRdb copy is restricted to in-frame clones and leaves out a portion. D and trimming were read from the DNA, whereas the V and J calls and clone size are those reported in that table. The sample has some 140,000 clones; about 86% are singletons. CDR1 is ENHRY, CDR2 SYGVKD, per germline. Trimming shortened V by 5 bases and J by 1 base, and 7 bases separated the two germline ends. The CDR3 contains 13 residues. Material for sequencing was peripheral blood. The chain carries TRBV10-3 and TRBJ2-3; perhaps TRBD1 as D (6 bases). The clonotype comes from a woman aged 60 to 75 with acute or convalescent COVID-19. The DNA of the CDR3 is TGTGCCATCAGTTGGACAGGCACAGATACGCAGTATTTT. The encoded protein is CAISWTGTDTQYF.